The 5 T cell receptor beta chains reported below all come from one sample, sequenced in a study of regulatory T cells in long-lasting Graves disease. This sample's time point: newly diagnosed GD, antithyroid drugs for less than 3 months. PBMC-derived RNA was used for the TCR library. TCR beta libraries were built with iRepertoire HTBI primers and Arm-PCR of CDR3 regions. TCRdb fed the multiplex PCR reads into MiXCR, producing one record per CDR3 protein. The sample has 500,000 or so distinct CDR3 sequences; roughly 15% are singletons. These data were likewise used in another study, on T cells in Graves' hyperthyroidism and ophthalmopathy.

The sequencing here drew on peripheral blood mononuclear cells (PBMCs), taken at new diagnosis, from a patient treated with antithyroid drugs. Source of these receptors: a woman between 50 and 59 years old with Graves disease.

This clonotype was seen at least ten times. The chain combines TRBV6-5 with TRBJ1-2; D is unclear. Germline V gene sequence: CDR1 MNHEY, CDR2 SVGAGI. Trimming took 0 bases from V and 1 from J, leaving 12 bases between them. The CDR3 is 16 residues long. The CDR3 region is CASSYSIRRLNYGYTF. In nucleotides, the CDR3 is TGTGCCAGCAGTTACTCGATCAGACGACTTAACTATGGCTACACCTTC.

On this clonotype: This may be a read error: a much more frequent sequence differs by one nucleotide. The chain employs TRBV3-1 and TRBJ2-3; TRBD2 agrees at 11 bases. CDR3 length equals 18 residues. After removal of 3 bases from V and 6 bases from J, the junction contained 14 bases not matched to a gene. Per the germline V gene, CDR1 is LGHDT and CDR2 is YNNKEL (reference sequence). DNA for the CDR3: TGTGCCAGCAGCCAGTGCGCAAATAGCGGGAGGGTCGCGGATACGCAGTATTTT. Translated, it gives CASSQCANSGRVADTQYF.

The sample holds many counts of this clonotype. This rearrangement joins TRBV28 to TRBJ1-1; the match to TRBD1 covers 7 bases. Germline assignment: CDR1 MDHEN and CDR2 SYDVKM. Unmatched junction bases numbered 9, after V lost 5 bases and J lost 6 bases. The CDR3 consists of 14 residues. As DNA, the CDR3 is TGTGCCAGCAGTCATGGAGGGGGCTCTTCTGAAGCTTTCTTT. Its protein is CASSHGGGSSEAFF.

This clonotype was recorded many times. The V and J genes are TRBV29-1 and TRBJ2-3; TRBD1 is a possible D gene (5 bases). V was cut by 7 bases and J by 0 bases, with 11 bases left in between. The germline CDR1 and CDR2 sequences are SQVTM and ANQGSEA. CDR3 length equals 13 residues. The CDR3 loop is CSGGSSSTDTQYF. The CDR3 DNA sequence: TGCAGCGGGGGCAGCTCTAGCACAGATACGCAGTATTTT.

This clonotype came up many times. The rearrangement links TRBV2 to TRBJ2-2; TRBD1 might be the D (5 bases). Germline CDR1 is SNHLY and CDR2 is FYNNEI. The CDR3 extends over 14 amino acids. V was pared by 7 bases and J by 6 bases, with 15 bases between. DNA for the CDR3: TGTGCCAGCACTCTAGACAGCTGGTCCGGGGAGCTGTTTTTT. As protein: CASTLDSWSGELFF.